A single sample is the source of the 9 T cell receptor beta chains below, sequenced in a study of T cell responses to AZD1222 COVID-19 vaccine. Here immunoSEQ multiplex PCR was the method, and the copy in TCRdb shows in-frame clones only, minus some. The table includes about 93,000 clones, approximately 90% detected once. The sample consisted of peripheral blood, taken 28 days after the second AZD1222 dose. The receptors come from an adult who received the AZD1222 COVID-19 vaccine.

The chain has TRBV5-1 and TRBJ2-1; 11 nucleotides align to TRBD2. V trimming: 7 bases; J trimming: 5 bases; junction bases outside the gene matches: 8. Germline assignment: CDR1 SGHRS and CDR2 YFSETQ. The CDR3 contains 15 residues. In DNA form, the CDR3 reads TGCGCCAGCTACTCTATAGCGGGAGGGGACAATGAGCAGTTCTTC. Protein: CASYSIAGGDNEQFF.

The chain joins TRBV5-1 to TRBJ2-7; 7 bases match TRBD1. J was trimmed by 2 bases and V by 0 bases; bases with no gene match: 5. The CDR3 has 15 residues. The germline CDR1 and CDR2 sequences are SGHRS and YFSETQ. The CDR3 protein is CASSLAWDRPYEQYF. CDR3 DNA: TGCGCCAGCAGCTTGGCCTGGGACAGACCCTACGAGCAGTACTTC.

The chain joins TRBV11-2 to TRBJ1-1, with unresolved D. Trimming left V 6 bases short and J 1 base short, with 9 bases between. Germline lookup yields CDR1 SGHAT and CDR2 FQNNGV. The CDR3 consists of 13 residues. The CDR3 DNA follows: TGTGCCAGCAGACTTACAGCGAACACTGAAGCTTTCTTT. Protein sequence: CASRLTANTEAFF.

This clone has a handful of counts. The rearrangement uses TRBV29-1 and TRBJ1-1; D not certain. With 5 bases removed from V and 4 bases from J, the gap between germline ends came to 11 bases. The germline gives CDR1 SQVTM, CDR2 ANQGSEA. This CDR3 has 12 residues. CDR3 DNA sequence: TGCAGCGTTTCAGGAGAGGGCACTGAAGCTTTCTTT. It specifies CSVSGEGTEAFF.

This clone was recorded only once. This rearrangement joins TRBV9 to TRBJ2-7; 7 bases agree with TRBD2. The germline CDR1 and CDR2 sequences are SGDLS and YYNGEE. V lost 0 bases, J lost 0 bases, and 0 bases stayed unmatched. The CDR3 has 14 residues. CDR3 DNA sequence: TGTGCCAGCAGCGTAGGACTAGCCTCCTACGAGCAGTACTTC. Its protein product is CASSVGLASYEQYF.

V gene TRBV19 combines with J gene TRBJ2-3, with TRBD1 identical over 9 bases. The CDR3 covers 15 residues. The germline V gene has CDR1 LNHDA and CDR2 SQIVND (reference sequence). V lost 3 bases and J lost 6; bases outside the gene matches: 7. The chain's CDR3 is CASSIRDRAGDTQYF. CDR3 DNA sequence: TGTGCCAGTAGTATCCGGGACAGGGCAGGGGATACGCAGTATTTT.

The genes are TRBV5-4 and TRBJ1-6; the D gene is possibly TRBD1 (5 bases). V gave up 4 bases and J gave up 7 bases, with 12 bases separating them. The germline CDR1 and CDR2 sequences are SGHNT and YYREEE (reference sequence). This CDR3 spans 14 amino acids. The CDR3 reads CASSGTPPNSPLHF. The CDR3 bases are TGTGCCAGCAGCGGGACTCCCCCCAATTCACCCCTCCACTTT. The full variable domain, with the rest looked up from reference TRBV5-4 and TRBJ1-6, is ETGVTQSPTHLIKTRGQQVTLRCSSQSGHNTVSWYQQALGQGPQFIFQYYREEENGRGNFPPRFSGLQFPNYSSELNVNALELDDSALYLCASSGTPPNSPLHFGNGTRLTVT.

Worth noting for this clone: Additional DNA sequences in this sample encode the identical CDR3. This chain links TRBV25-1 with TRBJ2-7; 7 bases fit TRBD1. CDR3 size: 15 residues. Per germline, CDR1 MGHDK and CDR2 SYGVNS. Trimming at V came to 4 bases and at J to 2 bases, leaving 8 bases not matched to a gene. DNA for the CDR3: TGTGCCAGCAGTGCGGATAAGGGACAGCCCTACGAGCAGTACTTC. Translation: CASSADKGQPYEQYF.

The V gene is TRBV7-9, the J gene TRBJ2-6, with D maybe TRBD1 (7 bases). The CDR3 consists of 16 residues. V was shortened by 2 bases and J by 6 bases, with 14 bases between the two germline ends. Germline V gene lookup returns CDR1 SEHNR and CDR2 FQNEAQ (reference sequence). The chain's CDR3 is CASSLQGGYLANVLTF. CDR3 DNA sequence: TGTGCCAGCAGCTTACAGGGGGGTTACTTGGCCAACGTCCTGACTTTC.